These 31 T cell receptor beta chains share one sample of origin, sequenced in a study of cytomegalovirus exposure and HLA in healthy donors. The PCR used 60 Vbeta and 13 Jbeta primers. This table comes from immunoSEQ multiplex PCR, and its TCRdb copy is limited to in-frame clones, with some not included. The repertoire includes about 170,000 clones, about 79% of them detected once, and approximately 2.2% sits in the top ten. Input material: PBMCs. The origin of the receptors is a woman between 45 and 65 years old in good health and CMV-seronegative.

V usage is TRBV6-5 and J usage is TRBJ2-1, with unresolved D. Per the germline V gene, CDR1 is MNHEY and CDR2 is SVGAGI. V was clipped by 6 bases and J by 0 bases, with 6 bases between them. The CDR3 has 13 residues. The CDR3 protein is CASRGYSYNEQFF. CDR3 bases: TGTGCCAGCAGGGGCTACTCCTACAATGAGCAGTTCTTC.

This chain uses TRBV6-9 with TRBJ2-1; TRBD1 aligns across 8 bases. This CDR3 is 14 amino acids long. CDR1 and CDR2 (germline): MNHGY, SVAAGI. Unmatched junction bases numbered 9, after V lost 5 bases and J lost 9 bases. The CDR3 region has the DNA TGTGCCAGCAGTCCGGACAGGGTAGAAGGTGAGCAGTTCTTC. As protein: CASSPDRVEGEQFF.

The DNA for the CDR3 is TGTGCCAGCAGCTTAAGGACACCTTTCTATGGCTACACCTTC. It is translated as CASSLRTPFYGYTF. The chain couples TRBV7-9 to TRBJ1-2; perhaps TRBD1 as D (5 bases). The CDR3 sequence is 14 residues long. Germline V gene sequence: CDR1 SEHNR, CDR2 FQNEAQ (reference sequence). The V end lost 2 bases, the J end lost 4 bases, and 11 bases lay between the germline ends.

This chain joins TRBV2 and TRBJ2-6; 13 nucleotides agree with TRBD2. Germline-derived CDR1 and CDR2 are SNHLY and FYNNEI. The V and J ends lost 5 bases and 2 bases, in that order; junction bases with no gene match: 3. CDR3 length: 17 amino acids. The CDR3 sequence: CASSRLAGGPGANVLTF. The CDR3 DNA follows: TGTGCCAGCAGTCGACTAGCGGGGGGCCCTGGGGCCAACGTCCTGACTTTC.

The chain joins TRBV7-8 to TRBJ1-4, with 9 bases aligning to TRBD1. Trimming took 5 bases from V and 4 from J; bases not matched to a gene: 5. The germline V gene encodes CDR1 SGHVS and CDR2 FQNEAQ. This CDR3 comprises 15 residues. CDR3 region: CASSPPGQGNEKLFF. DNA for the CDR3: TGTGCCAGCAGCCCTCCGGGACAGGGTAATGAAAAACTGTTTTTT. The full variable domain, rest sourced from reference TRBV7-8 and TRBJ1-4, is GAGVSQSPRYKVAKRGQDVALRCDPISGHVSLFWYQQALGQGPEFLTYFQNEAQLDKSGLPSDRFFAERPEGSVSTLKIQRTQQEDSAVYLCASSPPGQGNEKLFFGSGTQLSVL.

This rearrangement joins TRBV28 to TRBJ1-2; 8 nucleotides agree with TRBD1. The CDR3 has 13 amino acids. J lost 7 bases, V lost 6 bases, and 7 bases had no gene match. Germline assignment: CDR1 MDHEN and CDR2 SYDVKM. The CDR3 is CASREQGASGYTF. CDR3 coding DNA: TGTGCCAGCAGGGAGCAGGGGGCGAGTGGCTACACCTTC.

V gene TRBV5-5 combines with J gene TRBJ2-5; D possibly corresponds to TRBD2 (6 bases). The germline gives CDR1 SGHKS, CDR2 YYEKEE (reference sequence). V dropped 4 bases and J dropped 5 bases, with 15 bases sitting between them. The CDR3 extends over 14 amino acids. The CDR3 sequence: CASSTLVLAETQYF. CDR3 sequence (DNA): TGTGCCAGCAGCACCTTGGTGCTAGCGGAGACCCAGTACTTC.

The chain is built from TRBV7-3 and TRBJ1-2; D unresolved. The CDR3 runs 16 residues. CDR1 and CDR2 (germline): SGHTA, FQGTGA. V gave up 2 bases and J gave up 6 bases, with 19 bases separating them. The CDR3 is CASSLGRLLGRDGYTF. The CDR3, as DNA: TGTGCCAGCAGCTTAGGACGCCTCCTCGGGAGGGATGGCTACACCTTC.

V gene TRBV19 combines with J gene TRBJ1-1; no firm D call. This CDR3 is built from 15 residues. Trimming took 7 bases from V and 1 from J, leaving 16 bases between them. CDR1 and CDR2 (germline): LNHDA, SQIVND (reference sequence). In DNA form, the CDR3 reads TGTGCCAGTACCACTGACACGACCCAGAACACTGAAGCTTTCTTT. Protein product: CASTTDTTQNTEAFF.

The chain carries TRBV6-5 and TRBJ1-2, with a possible D match to TRBD1 (6 bases). CDR1 is MNHEY and CDR2 is SVGAGI in the germline V gene. This CDR3 spans 15 amino acids. V lost 0 bases, J lost 2 bases, and 10 bases lay in between. The CDR3, as DNA: TGTGCCAGCAGTTACTCGTACCAGGGGAACTATGGCTACACCTTC. It codes for CASSYSYQGNYGYTF.

This clone was detected only once. This rearrangement joins TRBV19 to TRBJ2-4; D ambiguous. Germline CDR1 and CDR2: LNHDA and SQIVND (reference sequence). The CDR3 loop spans 16 amino acids. Trimming took 4 bases from V and 0 from J, leaving 13 bases between them. CDR3 loop: CASSTPRSSAKNIQYF. DNA of the CDR3: TGTGCCAGTAGTACCCCTAGGTCCTCAGCCAAAAACATTCAGTACTTC.

The sample holds a few counts of this clone. The chain joins TRBV4-1 to TRBJ1-4; D call uncertain. Trimming removed 0 bases from V and 12 bases from J, with 14 bases in between. Germline CDR1 and CDR2: MGHRA and YSYEKL. The CDR3 extends over 14 amino acids. CDR3 sequence: CASSQDPWRGELFF. CDR3 nucleotide sequence: TGCGCCAGCAGCCAAGATCCGTGGCGGGGAGAACTGTTTTTT.

This clone has only a few counts. This sequence joins TRBV6-6 and TRBJ1-2; D gene ambiguous. The CDR3 sequence is 14 residues long. The V end lost 2 bases, the J end lost 8 bases, and 15 bases lay between the germline ends. The V gene's germline CDR1 is MNHNY and CDR2 SVGAGI (reference sequence). The CDR3 DNA reads TGTGCCAGCAGTTACGATGGGGAGAAAGGGGGCTACACCTTC. Amino acid sequence: CASSYDGEKGGYTF.

This clone has only a few counts. The J gene is TRBJ2-1, the V gene TRBV6-5, with 7 bases aligning to TRBD1. The CDR3 spans 15 residues. The germline V gene has CDR1 MNHEY and CDR2 SVGAGI. V lost 5 bases and J lost 5; bases outside the gene matches: 9. CDR3 DNA sequence: TGTGCCAGCAGTAGCAACAGGGGCGTCAACAATGAGCAGTTCTTC. The encoded protein is CASSSNRGVNNEQFF.

The rearrangement links TRBV9 to TRBJ1-2; D gene ambiguous. The germline V gene encodes CDR1 SGDLS and CDR2 YYNGEE. The CDR3 is made up of 16 amino acids. Trimming removed 0 bases from V and 4 bases from J, with 16 bases in between. CDR3 in amino acids: CASSVDNSVNSYGYTF. The DNA for the CDR3 is TGTGCCAGCAGCGTAGATAATTCAGTGAATTCCTATGGCTACACCTTC.

V gene TRBV9 combines with J gene TRBJ2-1; TRBD2 matches 8 bases. This CDR3 has 19 amino acids. The J segment lost 10 bases and the V segment lost 2 bases, leaving 23 bases of the junction unmatched. CDR1 and CDR2 (germline): SGDLS, YYNGEE. The CDR3 DNA reads TGTGCCAGCAGCGTGGTAGGGATCGGCGGACTAGCTCCTATGGGGGAGCAGTTCTTC. Encoded protein: CASSVVGIGGLAPMGEQFF.

This clone showed up just a few times. The V gene is TRBV19, the J gene TRBJ1-5, with 10 bases aligning to TRBD1. Trimming removed 6 bases from V and 0 bases from J; junction bases left unmatched: 8. The CDR3 loop spans 17 amino acids. In germline, CDR1 is LNHDA, CDR2 SQIVND (reference sequence). The CDR3 DNA reads TGTGCCAGTAGGATGACAGGGGGCGTTTTTAGCAATCAGCCCCAGCATTTT. It codes for CASRMTGGVFSNQPQHF.

The chain has TRBV19 and TRBJ2-3; D is possibly TRBD1 (5 bases). V was shortened by 2 bases and J by 0 bases, with 6 bases between the two germline ends. CDR3 length: 14 residues. CDR1 is LNHDA and CDR2 is SQIVND in the germline V gene (reference sequence). The DNA for the CDR3 is TGTGCCAGTAGTATACAGGGAAGCACAGATACGCAGTATTTT. Its protein is CASSIQGSTDTQYF.

V is TRBV11-2 and J is TRBJ2-2, with D hard to call. V was cut by 5 bases and J by 10 bases, with 5 bases left in between. The CDR3 spans 10 residues. Germline values: CDR1 SGHAT, CDR2 FQNNGV. The CDR3 sequence is CASSHKELFF. As DNA, the CDR3 is TGTGCCAGCAGCCACAAGGAGCTGTTTTTT.

The chain combines TRBV4-2 with TRBJ2-7; 7 bases match TRBD1. The CDR3 covers 16 residues. Per the germline V gene, CDR1 is LGHNA and CDR2 is YNFKEQ. V lost 0 bases to trimming and J lost 2 bases; unmatched junction nucleotides: 7. CDR3 in amino acids: CASSQDWGTDTYEQYF. Written as DNA, the CDR3 is TGTGCCAGCAGCCAAGATTGGGGGACAGATACCTACGAGCAGTACTTC.

The J gene is TRBJ1-2, the V gene TRBV7-9; 9 bases are a match to TRBD1. J lost 2 bases, V lost 8 bases, and 3 bases had no gene match. Germline lookup yields CDR1 SEHNR and CDR2 FQNEAQ (reference sequence). The CDR3 loop spans 13 amino acids. The CDR3 protein is CASGGTGNYGYTF. The CDR3 coding sequence is TGTGCCAGCGGGGGGACAGGGAACTATGGCTACACCTTC.

The V and J genes are TRBV27 and TRBJ2-2; D is unresolved. CDR1 is MNHEY and CDR2 is SMNVEV in the germline V gene (reference sequence). V was pared by 3 bases and J by 7 bases, with 9 bases between. The CDR3 runs to 13 residues. CDR3 residues: CASSLFLGGELFF. DNA of the CDR3: TGTGCCAGCAGTTTGTTTCTAGGCGGGGAGCTGTTTTTT.

The gene calls are TRBV19 and TRBJ2-5; the match to TRBD2 covers 10 bases. The CDR3 sequence is 15 residues long. V was pared by 5 bases and J by 9 bases, with 12 bases of the junction left unmatched. Germline values: CDR1 LNHDA, CDR2 SQIVND (reference sequence). The CDR3 coding sequence is TGTGCCAGTAGTTTAATTAGCGGGGGGATTGGGTCCCAGTACTTC. Translating it yields CASSLISGGIGSQYF.

The rearrangement links TRBV5-1 to TRBJ2-1; perhaps TRBD2 as D (6 bases). CDR1 SGHRS and CDR2 YFSETQ come from the germline V gene. The CDR3 has 15 amino acids. The V end lost 4 bases, the J end lost 0 bases, and 11 bases lay between the germline ends. As DNA, the CDR3 is TGCGCCAGCAGCCTAAGCGGGTTCTCCTACAATGAGCAGTTCTTC. This sequence encodes CASSLSGFSYNEQFF.

In this sample, this clone turned up once. The J gene is TRBJ1-1, the V gene TRBV4-2; D gene ambiguous. The germline V and J ends were trimmed by 0 bases and 2 bases, with 10 bases remaining between them. This CDR3 has 15 amino acids. Germline V lookup: CDR1 LGHNA, CDR2 YNFKEQ. DNA of the CDR3: TGTGCCAGCAGCCAAGATCGGGAAGTAAACACTGAAGCTTTCTTT. This sequence encodes CASSQDREVNTEAFF.

The gene calls are TRBV9 and TRBJ2-2, with D perhaps matching TRBD1 (7 bases). CDR3 length equals 17 residues. Germline assignment: CDR1 SGDLS and CDR2 YYNGEE. V was cut by 4 bases and J by 4 bases, with 20 bases left in between. The DNA of the CDR3 is TGTGCCAGCAGCCCCCAACAGGGGCCGCGGGGCACCGGGGAGCTGTTTTTT. Translating gives CASSPQQGPRGTGELFF.

The chain combines TRBV19 with TRBJ2-5; 7 nucleotides match TRBD2. CDR3 length: 15 amino acids. CDR1 is LNHDA and CDR2 is SQIVND in the germline V gene (reference sequence). J gave up 4 bases and V 3 bases, and 8 bases lay outside the gene matches. CDR3 in amino acids: CASSIGGGSLETQYF. In nucleotides, the CDR3 is TGTGCCAGTAGTATTGGGGGGGGGAGCCTAGAGACCCAGTACTTC.

The table lists this clone with a few counts. V and J are TRBV18 and TRBJ2-7, with D perhaps TRBD2 (6 bases). The germline V gene has CDR1 KGHSH and CDR2 LQKENI. The V end lost 3 bases, the J end lost 5 bases, and 11 bases lay between the germline ends. This CDR3 contains 13 residues. Written as DNA, the CDR3 is TGTGCCAGCTCACCCTCCCGGGGGAACGAGCAGTACTTC. This codes for CASSPSRGNEQYF.

The genes are TRBV7-9 and TRBJ1-1; D possibly corresponds to TRBD1 (6 bases). V was trimmed by 4 bases and J by 3 bases, leaving 21 bases between them. From germline, CDR1 is SEHNR and CDR2 FQNEAQ (reference sequence). The CDR3 is made up of 17 amino acids. The CDR3 DNA is TGTGCCAGCAGCTCCACTTCCCCAGGGGAGGGGTACACTGAAGCTTTCTTT. Amino acid sequence: CASSSTSPGEGYTEAFF. The full variable domain, completed using reference TRBV7-9 and TRBJ1-1, is DTGVSQNPRHKITKRGQNVTFRCDPISEHNRLYWYRQTLGQGPEFLTYFQNEAQLEKSRLLSDRFSAERPKGSFSTLEIQRTEQGDSAMYLCASSSTSPGEGYTEAFFGQGTRLTVV.

The chain is built from TRBV5-5 and TRBJ1-5, with TRBD1 matching 10 bases. The CDR3 is 15 amino acids. Germline CDR1 SGHKS, CDR2 YYEKEE (reference sequence). Unmatched junction bases numbered 7, after V lost 3 bases and J lost 7 bases. CDR3 residues: CASSWTGTGEQPQHF. The CDR3 nucleotides are TGTGCCAGCAGCTGGACCGGGACAGGGGAACAGCCCCAGCATTTT.

The rearrangement links TRBV19 to TRBJ2-5, with 8 nucleotides matching TRBD1. The DNA end is more similar to TRBJ2-7, so the J call may be wrong. This CDR3 spans 16 amino acids. Per the germline V gene, CDR1 is LNHDA and CDR2 is SQIVND (reference sequence). CDR3 DNA sequence: TGTGCCAGTCAACCAAGAAGGACAGGGAATTTGAACGAGCAGTACTTC. Its protein product is CASQPRRTGNLNEQYF.